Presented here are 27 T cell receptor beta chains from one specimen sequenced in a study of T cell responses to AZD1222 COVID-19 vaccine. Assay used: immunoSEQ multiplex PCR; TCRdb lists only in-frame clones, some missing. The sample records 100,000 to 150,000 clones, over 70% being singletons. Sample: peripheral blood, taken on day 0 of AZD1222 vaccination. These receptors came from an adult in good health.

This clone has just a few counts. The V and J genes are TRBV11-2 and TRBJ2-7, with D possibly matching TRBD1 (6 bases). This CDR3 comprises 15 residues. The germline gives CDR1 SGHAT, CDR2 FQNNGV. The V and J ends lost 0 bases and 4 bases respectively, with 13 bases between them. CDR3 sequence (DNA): TGTGCCAGCAGCTTAGATTCCAGGGGTGGGTACGAGCAGTACTTC. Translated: CASSLDSRGGYEQYF.

CDR3 amino acids: CASSLLPGQGGETQYF. The CDR3 DNA sequence: TGTGCCAGCAGCCTACTCCCCGGACAGGGTGGCGAGACCCAGTACTTC. This chain uses TRBV9 with TRBJ2-5; the match to TRBD1 covers 8 bases. The V segment lost 4 bases and the J segment 5 bases; nucleotides outside the gene matches: 13. Germline-derived CDR1 and CDR2 are SGDLS and YYNGEE. The CDR3 contains 16 residues.

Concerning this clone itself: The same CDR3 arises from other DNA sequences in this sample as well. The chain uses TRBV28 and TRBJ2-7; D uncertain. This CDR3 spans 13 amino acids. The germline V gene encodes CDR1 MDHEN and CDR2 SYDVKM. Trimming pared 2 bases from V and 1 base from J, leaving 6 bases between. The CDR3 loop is CASSLGQSYEQYF. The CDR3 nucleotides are TGTGCCAGCAGTTTAGGCCAGTCCTACGAGCAGTACTTC.

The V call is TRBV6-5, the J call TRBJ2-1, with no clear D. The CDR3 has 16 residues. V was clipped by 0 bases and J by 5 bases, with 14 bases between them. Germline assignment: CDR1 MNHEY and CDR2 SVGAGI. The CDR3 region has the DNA TGTGCCAGCAGTTACTCTTTCGGGCAGTTCAACAATGAGCAGTTCTTC. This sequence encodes CASSYSFGQFNNEQFF.

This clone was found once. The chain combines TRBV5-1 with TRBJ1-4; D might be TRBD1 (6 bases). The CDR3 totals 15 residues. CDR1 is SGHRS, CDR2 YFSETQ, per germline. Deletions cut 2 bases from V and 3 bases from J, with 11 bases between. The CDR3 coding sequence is TGCGCCAGCAGCTTCCAGAACAGGGCTAATGAAAAACTGTTTTTT. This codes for CASSFQNRANEKLFF. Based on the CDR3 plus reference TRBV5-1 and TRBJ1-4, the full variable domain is KAGVTQTPRYLIKTRGQQVTLSCSPISGHRSVSWYQQTPGQGLQFLFEYFSETQRNKGNFPGRFSGRQFSNSRSEMNVSTLELGDSALYLCASSFQNRANEKLFFGSGTQLSVL.

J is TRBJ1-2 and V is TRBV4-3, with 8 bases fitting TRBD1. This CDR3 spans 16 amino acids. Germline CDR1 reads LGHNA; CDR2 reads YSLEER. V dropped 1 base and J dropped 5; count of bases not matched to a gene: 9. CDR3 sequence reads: CASSQGNWDRRYGYTF. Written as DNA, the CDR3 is TGCGCCAGCAGCCAAGGTAATTGGGACAGGCGATATGGCTACACCTTC.

In nucleotides, the CDR3 is TGTGCCAGCAGCTCCCCCTTTGGACCTGAAGCTTTCTTT. It is translated as CASSSPFGPEAFF. The rearrangement joins TRBV7-8 to TRBJ1-1; D is unclear. The CDR3 has 13 amino acids. The germline gives CDR1 SGHVS, CDR2 FQNEAQ. Trimming cost V 4 bases and J 6 bases, with 12 bases left between them.

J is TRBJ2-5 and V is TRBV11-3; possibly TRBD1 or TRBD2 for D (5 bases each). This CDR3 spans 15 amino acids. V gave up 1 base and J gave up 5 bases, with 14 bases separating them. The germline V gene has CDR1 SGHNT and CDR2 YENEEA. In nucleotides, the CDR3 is TGTGCCAGCAGCTTAGGGGCTAGCAGGGAGGAGACCCAGTACTTC. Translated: CASSLGASREETQYF.

The CDR3 spells CASSLTLTDTEAFF. CDR3 sequence (DNA): TGTGCCAGCAGCTTGACGCTGACGGACACTGAAGCTTTCTTT. The chain employs TRBV5-4 and TRBJ1-1; D gene uncertain. This CDR3 spans 14 amino acids. Germline V gives CDR1 SGHNT, CDR2 YYREEE (reference sequence). V dropped 1 base and J dropped 3 bases, with 10 bases sitting between them.

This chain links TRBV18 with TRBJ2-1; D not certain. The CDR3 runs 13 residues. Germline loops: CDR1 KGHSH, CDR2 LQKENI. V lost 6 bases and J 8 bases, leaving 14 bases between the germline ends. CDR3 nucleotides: TGTGCCAGCTCGGCCCGCCAGTTGGATGAGCAGTTCTTC. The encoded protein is CASSARQLDEQFF.

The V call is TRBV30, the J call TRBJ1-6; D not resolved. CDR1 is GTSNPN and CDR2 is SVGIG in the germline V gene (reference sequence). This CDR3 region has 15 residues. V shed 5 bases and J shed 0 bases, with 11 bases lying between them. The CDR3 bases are TGTGCCTGGTTACCTCCGGGCTCCTATAATTCACCCCTCCACTTT. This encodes CAWLPPGSYNSPLHF.

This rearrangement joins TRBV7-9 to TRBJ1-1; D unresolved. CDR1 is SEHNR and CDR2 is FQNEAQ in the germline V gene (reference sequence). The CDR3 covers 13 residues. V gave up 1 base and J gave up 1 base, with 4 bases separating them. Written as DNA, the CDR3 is TGTGCCAGCAGCTTAGTAGAGAACACTGAAGCTTTCTTT. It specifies CASSLVENTEAFF.

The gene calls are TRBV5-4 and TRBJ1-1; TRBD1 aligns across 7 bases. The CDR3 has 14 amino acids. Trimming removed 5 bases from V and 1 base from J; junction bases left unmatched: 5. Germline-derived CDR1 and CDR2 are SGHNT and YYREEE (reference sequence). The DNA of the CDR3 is TGTGCCAGCAGGAGACAGGGAACGAACACTGAAGCTTTCTTT. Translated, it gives CASRRQGTNTEAFF.

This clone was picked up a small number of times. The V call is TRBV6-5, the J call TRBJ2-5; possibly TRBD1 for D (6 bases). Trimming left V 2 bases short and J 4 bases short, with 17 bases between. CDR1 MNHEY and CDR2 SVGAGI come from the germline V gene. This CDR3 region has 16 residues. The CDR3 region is CASSYLLWGQPETQYF. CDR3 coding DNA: TGTGCCAGCAGTTACCTATTATGGGGGCAACCAGAGACCCAGTACTTC.

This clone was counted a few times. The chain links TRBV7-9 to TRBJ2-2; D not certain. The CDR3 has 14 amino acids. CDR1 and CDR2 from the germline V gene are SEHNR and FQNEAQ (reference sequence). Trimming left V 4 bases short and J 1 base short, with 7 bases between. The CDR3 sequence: CASSSDGNTGELFF. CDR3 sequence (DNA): TGTGCCAGCAGCTCGGACGGGAACACCGGGGAGCTGTTTTTT.

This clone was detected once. The CDR3, as DNA: TGTGCCAGCAGCTATGGGACAGGCGGCTCACCCCTCCACTTT. As protein: CASSYGTGGSPLHF. The gene calls are TRBV5-6 and TRBJ1-6, with 8 nucleotides matching TRBD1. V gave up 3 bases and J gave up 10 bases; unmatched junction bases: 6. Looked up from germline, CDR1 is SGHDT and CDR2 is YYEEEE. This CDR3 region has 14 residues. Supplemented by reference TRBV5-6 and TRBJ1-6, the full variable domain reads DAGVTQSPTHLIKTRGQQVTLRCSPKSGHDTVSWYQQALGQGPQFIFQYYEEEERQRGNFPDRFSGHQFPNYSSELNVNALLLGDSALYLCASSYGTGGSPLHFGNGTRLTVT.

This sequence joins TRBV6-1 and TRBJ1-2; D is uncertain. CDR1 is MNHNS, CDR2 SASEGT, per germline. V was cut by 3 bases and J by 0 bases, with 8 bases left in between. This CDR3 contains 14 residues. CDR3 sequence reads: CASSDRRANYGYTF. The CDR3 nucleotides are TGTGCCAGCAGTGACAGAAGAGCTAACTATGGCTACACCTTC.

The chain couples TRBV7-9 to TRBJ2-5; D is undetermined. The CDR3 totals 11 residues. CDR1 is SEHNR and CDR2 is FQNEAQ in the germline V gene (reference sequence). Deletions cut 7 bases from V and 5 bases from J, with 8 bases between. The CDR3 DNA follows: TGTGCCAGCACTCCTGGGGAGACCCAGTACTTC. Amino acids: CASTPGETQYF. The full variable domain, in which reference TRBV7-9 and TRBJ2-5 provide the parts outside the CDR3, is DTGVSQNPRHKITKRGQNVTFRCDPISEHNRLYWYRQTLGQGPEFLTYFQNEAQLEKSRLLSDRFSAERPKGSFSTLEIQRTEQGDSAMYLCASTPGETQYFGPGTRLLVL.

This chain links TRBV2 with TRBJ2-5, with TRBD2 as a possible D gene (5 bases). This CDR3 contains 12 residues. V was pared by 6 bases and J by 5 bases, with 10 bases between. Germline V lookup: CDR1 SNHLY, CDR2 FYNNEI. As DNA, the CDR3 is TGTGCCAGCAGGACTACGGGGGAGACCCAGTACTTC. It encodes CASRTTGETQYF.

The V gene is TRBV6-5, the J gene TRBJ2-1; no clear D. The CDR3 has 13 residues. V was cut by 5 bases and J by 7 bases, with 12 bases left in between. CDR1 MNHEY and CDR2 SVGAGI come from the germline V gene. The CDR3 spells CASSNRPGNEQFF. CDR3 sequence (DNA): TGTGCCAGCAGTAACCGACCCGGGAATGAGCAGTTCTTC.

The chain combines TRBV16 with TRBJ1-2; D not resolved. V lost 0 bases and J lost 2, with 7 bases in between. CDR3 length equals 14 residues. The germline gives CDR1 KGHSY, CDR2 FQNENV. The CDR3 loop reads CASSQSSVNYGYTF. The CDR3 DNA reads TGTGCCAGCAGCCAATCCTCAGTGAACTATGGCTACACCTTC.

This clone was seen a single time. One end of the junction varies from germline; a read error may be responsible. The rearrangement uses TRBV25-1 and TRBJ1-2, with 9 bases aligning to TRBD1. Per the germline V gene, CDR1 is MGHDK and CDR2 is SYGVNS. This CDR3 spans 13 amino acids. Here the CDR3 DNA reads TGTGCCAGCAGACAGGGGGCCAACTTTGGCTACACCTTC. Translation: CASRQGANFGYTF.

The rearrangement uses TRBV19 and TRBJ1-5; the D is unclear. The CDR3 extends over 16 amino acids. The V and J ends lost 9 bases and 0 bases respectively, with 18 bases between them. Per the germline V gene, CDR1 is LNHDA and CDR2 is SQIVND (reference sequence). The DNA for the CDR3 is TGTGCCAGCCGCAAGGAGAGTATCTATAGCAATCAGCCCCAGCATTTT. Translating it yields CASRKESIYSNQPQHF.

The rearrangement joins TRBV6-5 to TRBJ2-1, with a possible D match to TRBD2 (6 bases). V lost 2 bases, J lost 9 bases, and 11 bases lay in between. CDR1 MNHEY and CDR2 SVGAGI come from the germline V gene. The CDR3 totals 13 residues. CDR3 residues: CASSYGHSGEQFF. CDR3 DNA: TGTGCCAGCAGTTACGGGCATAGCGGTGAGCAGTTCTTC.

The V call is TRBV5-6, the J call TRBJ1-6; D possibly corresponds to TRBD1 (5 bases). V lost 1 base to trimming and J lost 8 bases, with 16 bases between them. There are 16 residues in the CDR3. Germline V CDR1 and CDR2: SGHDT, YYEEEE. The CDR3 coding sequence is TGTGCCAGCAGCTTGTCCCCGGGGGTAGGGGATTCACCCCTCCACTTT. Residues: CASSLSPGVGDSPLHF.

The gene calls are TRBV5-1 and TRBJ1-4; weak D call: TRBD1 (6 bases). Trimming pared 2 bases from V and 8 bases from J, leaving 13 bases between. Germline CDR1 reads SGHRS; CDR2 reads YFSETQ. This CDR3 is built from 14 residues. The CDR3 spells CASSLRAQGEKLFF. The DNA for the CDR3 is TGCGCCAGCAGCTTACGGGCCCAGGGGGAAAAACTGTTTTTT.

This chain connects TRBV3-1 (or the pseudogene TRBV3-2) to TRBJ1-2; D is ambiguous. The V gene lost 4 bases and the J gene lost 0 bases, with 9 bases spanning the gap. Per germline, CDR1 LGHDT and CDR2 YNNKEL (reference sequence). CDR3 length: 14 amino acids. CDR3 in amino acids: CASSPGSANYGYTF. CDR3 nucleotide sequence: TGTGCCAGCAGCCCGGGATCAGCTAACTATGGCTACACCTTC.